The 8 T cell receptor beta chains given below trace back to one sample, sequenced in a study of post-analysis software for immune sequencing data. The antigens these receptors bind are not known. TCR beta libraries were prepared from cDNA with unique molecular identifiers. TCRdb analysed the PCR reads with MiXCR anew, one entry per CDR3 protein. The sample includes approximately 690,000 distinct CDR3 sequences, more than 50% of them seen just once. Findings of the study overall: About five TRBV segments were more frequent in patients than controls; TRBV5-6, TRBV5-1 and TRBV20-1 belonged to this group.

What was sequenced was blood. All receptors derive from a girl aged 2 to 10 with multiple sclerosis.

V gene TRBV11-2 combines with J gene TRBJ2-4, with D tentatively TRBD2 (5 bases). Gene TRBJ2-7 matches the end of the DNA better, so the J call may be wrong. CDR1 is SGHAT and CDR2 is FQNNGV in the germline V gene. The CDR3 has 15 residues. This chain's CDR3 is CASSLSASGNYEQYF. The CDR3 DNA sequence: TGTGCCAGCAGCTTATCGGCCAGCGGTAACTACGAGCAGTACTTC.

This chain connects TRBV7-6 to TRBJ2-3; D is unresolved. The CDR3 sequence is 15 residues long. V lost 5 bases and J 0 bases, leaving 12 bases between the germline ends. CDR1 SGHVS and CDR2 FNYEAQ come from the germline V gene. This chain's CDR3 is CASSPVPPSTDTQYF. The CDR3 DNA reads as TGTGCCAGCAGCCCGGTTCCACCCAGCACAGATACGCAGTATTTT.

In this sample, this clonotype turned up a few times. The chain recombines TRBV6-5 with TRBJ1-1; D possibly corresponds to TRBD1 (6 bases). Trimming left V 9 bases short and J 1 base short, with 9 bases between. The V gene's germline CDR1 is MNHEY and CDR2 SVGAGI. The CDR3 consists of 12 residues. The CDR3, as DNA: TGTGCCAGTTGGGACACGAACACTGAAGCTTTCTTT. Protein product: CASWDTNTEAFF.

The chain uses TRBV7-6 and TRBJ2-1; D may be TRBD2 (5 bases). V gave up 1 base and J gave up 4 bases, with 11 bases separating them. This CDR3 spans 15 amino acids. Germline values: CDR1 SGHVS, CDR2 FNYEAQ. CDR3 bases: TGTGCCAGCAGCTTAGGGAGGTGGGAGTACAATGAGCAGTTCTTC. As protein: CASSLGRWEYNEQFF.

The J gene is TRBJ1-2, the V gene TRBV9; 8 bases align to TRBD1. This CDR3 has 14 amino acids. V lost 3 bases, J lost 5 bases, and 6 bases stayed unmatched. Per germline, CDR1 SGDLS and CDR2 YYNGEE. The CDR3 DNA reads TGTGCCAGCAGCGGACCTCAGGGGGCATATGGCTACACCTTC. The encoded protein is CASSGPQGAYGYTF.

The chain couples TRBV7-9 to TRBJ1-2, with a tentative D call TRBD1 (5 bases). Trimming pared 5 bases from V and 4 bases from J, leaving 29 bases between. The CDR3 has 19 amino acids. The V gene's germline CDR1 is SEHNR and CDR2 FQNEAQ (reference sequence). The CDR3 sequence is CASSPYRSPRGELLYGYTF. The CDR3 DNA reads TGTGCCAGCAGCCCCTACCGGTCCCCGAGGGGAGAGCTCCTCTATGGCTACACCTTC. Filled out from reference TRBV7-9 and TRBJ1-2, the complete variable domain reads DTGVSQNPRHKITKRGQNVTFRCDPISEHNRLYWYRQTLGQGPEFLTYFQNEAQLEKSRLLSDRFSAERPKGSFSTLEIQRTEQGDSAMYLCASSPYRSPRGELLYGYTFGSGTRLTVV.

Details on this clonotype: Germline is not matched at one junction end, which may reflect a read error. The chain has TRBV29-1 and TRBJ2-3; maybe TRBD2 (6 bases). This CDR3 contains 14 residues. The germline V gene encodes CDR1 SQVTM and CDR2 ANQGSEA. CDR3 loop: CSVEAYSGTDTQYF. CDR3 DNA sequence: TGCAGCGTTGAAGCGTATAGCGGCACAGATACGCAGTATTTC.

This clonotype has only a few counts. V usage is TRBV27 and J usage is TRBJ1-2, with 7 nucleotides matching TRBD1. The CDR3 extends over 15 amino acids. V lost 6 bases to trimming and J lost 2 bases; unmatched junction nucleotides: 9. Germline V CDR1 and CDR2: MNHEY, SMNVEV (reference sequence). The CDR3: CASRATGRMNYGYTF. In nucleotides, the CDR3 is TGTGCCAGCAGGGCGACAGGGAGGATGAACTATGGCTACACCTTC.